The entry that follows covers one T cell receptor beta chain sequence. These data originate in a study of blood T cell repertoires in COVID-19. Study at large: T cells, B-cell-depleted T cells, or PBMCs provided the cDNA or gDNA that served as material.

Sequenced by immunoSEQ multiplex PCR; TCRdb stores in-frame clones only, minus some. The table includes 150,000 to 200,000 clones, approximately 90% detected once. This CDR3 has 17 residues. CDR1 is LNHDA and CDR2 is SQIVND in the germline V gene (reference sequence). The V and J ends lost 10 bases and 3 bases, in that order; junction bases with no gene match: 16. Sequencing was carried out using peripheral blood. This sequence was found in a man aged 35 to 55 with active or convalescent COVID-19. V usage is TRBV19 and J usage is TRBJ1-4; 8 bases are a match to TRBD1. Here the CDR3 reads CATQGSGRGLSNEKLFF. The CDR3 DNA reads TGTGCCACCCAAGGAAGCGGCAGGGGGCTATCTAATGAAAAACTGTTTTTT.